The next 4 T cell receptor beta chains were all read from a single sample in a study of cytomegalovirus exposure and HLA in healthy donors. The PCR made use of 60 Vbeta and 13 Jbeta primers. Clones were sequenced by immunoSEQ multiplex PCR, and TCRdb holds only the in-frame ones, with some missing. The sample yields 140,000 to 150,000 clones, almost 80% seen once. The sample taken for sequencing was PBMCs. Receptor source: a woman between 35 and 50 years old in good health and CMV-seropositive.

V and J are TRBV19 and TRBJ2-4; 9 bases match TRBD1. CDR1 is LNHDA, CDR2 SQIVND, per germline (reference sequence). J was trimmed by 5 bases and V by 0 bases; bases with no gene match: 8. The CDR3 covers 17 residues. Written as DNA, the CDR3 is TGTGCCAGTAGTATAGATCGACTAAGGGACAGGGAAAACATTCAGTACTTC. It encodes CASSIDRLRDRENIQYF.

This clone was detected only a few times. This chain uses TRBV5-4 with TRBJ1-4, with a weak D call TRBD1 (6 bases). The CDR3 is 13 amino acids. V dropped 4 bases and J dropped 8 bases, with 12 bases sitting between them. Germline V gives CDR1 SGHNT, CDR2 YYREEE (reference sequence). Here the CDR3 reads CASSQDRGEKLFF. In DNA, the CDR3 is TGTGCCAGCAGCCAGGACAGAGGGGAAAAACTGTTTTTT. Full variable domain (missing parts from reference TRBV5-4 and TRBJ1-4): ETGVTQSPTHLIKTRGQQVTLRCSSQSGHNTVSWYQQALGQGPQFIFQYYREEENGRGNFPPRFSGLQFPNYSSELNVNALELDDSALYLCASSQDRGEKLFFGSGTQLSVL.

The rearrangement uses TRBV6-1 and TRBJ1-1; D call uncertain. From germline, CDR1 is MNHNS and CDR2 SASEGT. This CDR3 has 13 residues. Trimming shortened V by 6 bases and J by 6 bases, and 14 bases separated the two germline ends. DNA of the CDR3: TGTGCCAGCAGCCAACTATGGCGAGCTGAAGCTTTCTTT. It encodes CASSQLWRAEAFF.

Here the CDR3 DNA reads TGTGCCAGCACAACAGCTGGACGGGGGGGCTGGAACGAGCAGTACTTC. Its translation is CASTTAGRGGWNEQYF. The chain is built from TRBV28 and TRBJ2-7; TRBD2 matches 8 bases. The V gene end was trimmed by 7 bases and the J gene end by 5 bases; junction bases not matched to a gene: 16. CDR1 is MDHEN, CDR2 SYDVKM, per germline. The CDR3 spans 16 residues.